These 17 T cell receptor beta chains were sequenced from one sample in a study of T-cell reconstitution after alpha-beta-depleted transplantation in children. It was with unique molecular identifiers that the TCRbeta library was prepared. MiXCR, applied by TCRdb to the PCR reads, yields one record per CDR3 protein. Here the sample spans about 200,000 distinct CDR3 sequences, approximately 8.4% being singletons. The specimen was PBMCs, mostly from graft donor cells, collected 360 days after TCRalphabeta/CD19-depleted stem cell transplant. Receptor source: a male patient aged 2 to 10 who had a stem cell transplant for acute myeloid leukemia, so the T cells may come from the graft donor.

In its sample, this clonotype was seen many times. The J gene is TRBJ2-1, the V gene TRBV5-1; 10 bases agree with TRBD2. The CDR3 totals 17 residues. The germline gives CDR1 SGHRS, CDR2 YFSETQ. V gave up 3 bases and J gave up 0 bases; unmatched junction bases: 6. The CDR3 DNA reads TGCGCCAGCAGCTCCAGCGGGGGGGGAAGCTCCTACAATGAGCAGTTCTTC. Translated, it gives CASSSSGGGSSYNEQFF.

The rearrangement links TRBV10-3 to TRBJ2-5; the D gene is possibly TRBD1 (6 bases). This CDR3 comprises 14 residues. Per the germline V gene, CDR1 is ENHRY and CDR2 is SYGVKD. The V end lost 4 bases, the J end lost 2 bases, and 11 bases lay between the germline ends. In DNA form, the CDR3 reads TGTGCCATCAGTGGGGGACAAAAACAAGAGACCCAGTACTTC. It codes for CAISGGQKQETQYF.

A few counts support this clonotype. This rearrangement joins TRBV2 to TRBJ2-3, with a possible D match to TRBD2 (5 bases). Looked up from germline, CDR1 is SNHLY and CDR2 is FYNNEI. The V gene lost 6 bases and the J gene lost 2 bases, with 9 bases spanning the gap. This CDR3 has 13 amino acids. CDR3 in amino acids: CASRRGSTDTQYF. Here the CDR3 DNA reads TGTGCCAGCAGAAGAGGGTCCACAGATACGCAGTATTTT.

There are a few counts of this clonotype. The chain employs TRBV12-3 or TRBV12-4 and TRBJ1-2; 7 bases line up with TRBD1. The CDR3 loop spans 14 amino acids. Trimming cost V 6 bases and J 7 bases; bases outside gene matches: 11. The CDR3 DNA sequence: TGTGCCAGCAGCCACGGACAGGTTTTGAGTGGCTACACCTTC. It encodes CASSHGQVLSGYTF.

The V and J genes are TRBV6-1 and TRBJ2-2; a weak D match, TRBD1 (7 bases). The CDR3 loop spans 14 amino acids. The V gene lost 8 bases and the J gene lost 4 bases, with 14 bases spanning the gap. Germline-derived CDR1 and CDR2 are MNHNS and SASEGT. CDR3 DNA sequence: TGTGCCAGCGGAGGGGGCCCGGGCACCGGGGAGCTGTTTTTT. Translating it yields CASGGGPGTGELFF.

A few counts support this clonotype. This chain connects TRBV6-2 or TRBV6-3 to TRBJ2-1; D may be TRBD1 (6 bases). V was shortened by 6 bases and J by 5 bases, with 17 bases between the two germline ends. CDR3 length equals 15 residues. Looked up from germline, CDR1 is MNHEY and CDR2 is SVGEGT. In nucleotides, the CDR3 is TGTGCCAGCAGCCTCCCCAGGGGCGCCGACAATGAGCAGTTCTTC. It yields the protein CASSLPRGADNEQFF.

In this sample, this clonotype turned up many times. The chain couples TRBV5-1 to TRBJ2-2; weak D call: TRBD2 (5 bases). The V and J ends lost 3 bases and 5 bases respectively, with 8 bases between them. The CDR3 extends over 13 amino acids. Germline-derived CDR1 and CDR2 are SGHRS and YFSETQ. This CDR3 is CASSSAVTGELFF. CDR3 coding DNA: TGCGCCAGCAGCTCAGCGGTTACCGGGGAGCTGTTTTTT.

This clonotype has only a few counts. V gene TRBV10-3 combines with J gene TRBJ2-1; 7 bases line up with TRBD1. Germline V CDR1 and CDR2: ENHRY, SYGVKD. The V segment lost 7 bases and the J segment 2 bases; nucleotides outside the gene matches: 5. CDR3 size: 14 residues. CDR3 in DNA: TGTGCCATCACGCGACAGGGTGCCTACAATGAGCAGTTCTTC. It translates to CAITRQGAYNEQFF.

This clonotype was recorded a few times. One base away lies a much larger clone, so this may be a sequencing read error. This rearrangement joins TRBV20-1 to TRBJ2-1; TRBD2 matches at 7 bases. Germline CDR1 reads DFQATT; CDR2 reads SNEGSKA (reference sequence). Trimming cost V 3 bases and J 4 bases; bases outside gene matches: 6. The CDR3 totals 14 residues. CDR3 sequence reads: CSASTGLFYNEQFF. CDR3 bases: TGCAGTGCTAGTACGGGACTATTTTACAATGAGCAGTTCTTC.

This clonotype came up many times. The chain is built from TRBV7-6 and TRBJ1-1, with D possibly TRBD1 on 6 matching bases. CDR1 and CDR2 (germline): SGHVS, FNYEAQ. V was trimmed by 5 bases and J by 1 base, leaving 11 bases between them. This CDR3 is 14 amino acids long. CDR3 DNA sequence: TGTGCCAGCAGCCTGGGACACCAGAACACTGAAGCTTTCTTT. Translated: CASSLGHQNTEAFF. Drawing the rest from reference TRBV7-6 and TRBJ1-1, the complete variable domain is GAGVSQSPRYKVTKRGQDVALRCDPISGHVSLYWYRQALGQGPEFLTYFNYEAQQDKSGLPNDRFSAERPEGSISTLTIQRTEQRDSAMYRCASSLGHQNTEAFFGQGTRLTVV.

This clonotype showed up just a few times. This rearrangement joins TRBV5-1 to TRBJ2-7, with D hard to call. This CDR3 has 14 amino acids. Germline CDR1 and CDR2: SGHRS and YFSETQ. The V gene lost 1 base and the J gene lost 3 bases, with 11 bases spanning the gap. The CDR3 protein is CASSLNGGNYEQYV. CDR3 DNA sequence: TGCGCCAGCAGCTTGAATGGCGGAAACTACGAGCAGTACGTC.

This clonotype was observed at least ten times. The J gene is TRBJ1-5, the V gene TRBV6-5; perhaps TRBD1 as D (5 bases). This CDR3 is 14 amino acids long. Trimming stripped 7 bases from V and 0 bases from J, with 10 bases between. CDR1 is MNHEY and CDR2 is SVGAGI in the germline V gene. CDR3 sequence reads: CASIWGNSNQPQHF. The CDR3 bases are TGTGCCAGCATATGGGGGAATAGCAATCAGCCCCAGCATTTT.

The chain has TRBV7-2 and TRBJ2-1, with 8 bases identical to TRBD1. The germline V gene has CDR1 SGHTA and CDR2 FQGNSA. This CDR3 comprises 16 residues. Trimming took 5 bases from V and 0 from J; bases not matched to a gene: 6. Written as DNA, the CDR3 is TGTGCCAGCAGCCGTGGACAGGGTATCTCCTACAATGAGCAGTTCTTC. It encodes CASSRGQGISYNEQFF.

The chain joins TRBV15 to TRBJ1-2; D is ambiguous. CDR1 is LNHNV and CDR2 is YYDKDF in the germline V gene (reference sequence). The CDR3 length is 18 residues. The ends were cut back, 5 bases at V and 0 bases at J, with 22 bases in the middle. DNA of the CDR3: TGTGCCACCAGCGAACCCGGGTCCCCAGCATCGTCTAACTATGGCTACACCTTC. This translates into CATSEPGSPASSNYGYTF.

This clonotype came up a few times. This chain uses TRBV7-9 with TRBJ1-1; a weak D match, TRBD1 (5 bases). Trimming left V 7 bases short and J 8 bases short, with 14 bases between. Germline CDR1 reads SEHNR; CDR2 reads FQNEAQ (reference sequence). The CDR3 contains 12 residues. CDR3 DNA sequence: TGTGCCAGCACACTTACAGGATTCGAAGCTTTCTTT. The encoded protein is CASTLTGFEAFF.

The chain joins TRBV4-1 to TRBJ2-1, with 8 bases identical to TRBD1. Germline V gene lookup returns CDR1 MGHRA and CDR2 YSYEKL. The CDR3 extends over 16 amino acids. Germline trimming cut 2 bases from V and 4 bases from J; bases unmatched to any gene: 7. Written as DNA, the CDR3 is TGCGCCAGCAGCCAATCCGGGACAGGCTTATACAATGAGCAGTTCTTC. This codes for CASSQSGTGLYNEQFF.

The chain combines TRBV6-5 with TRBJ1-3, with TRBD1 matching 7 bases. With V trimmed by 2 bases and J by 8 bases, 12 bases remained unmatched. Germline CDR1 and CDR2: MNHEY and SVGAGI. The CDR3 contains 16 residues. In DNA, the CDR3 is TGTGCCAGCAGTTACCTGAGACAGGGAGTAGGATACACCATATATTTT. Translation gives CASSYLRQGVGYTIYF.